A selection of T cell receptor beta chains follows, all from one sample in a study of Ad26.COV2.S vaccination and SARS-CoV-2 variants. Some clones are missing from TCRdb's copy, which holds only in-frame ones; the method was immunoSEQ multiplex PCR. The data hold 350,000 to 400,000 clones, with approximately 91% observed a single time. The source was peripheral blood, collected in a trial of Ad26.COV2.S vaccine versus placebo. The receptors derive from a person aged 18 to 59 who received the Ad26.COV2.S COVID-19 vaccine or a placebo. CDR3s include the opening cysteine and the closing phenylalanine or tryptophan. The D gene is left open where the match is weak. A row's size may be missing; if present it is once, few, many or a size class.

j_gene | abundance | v_gene | len | d_gene | CDR3aa | CDR3nt
TRBJ2-7 | few | TRBV4-2 | 14 | TRBD1 | CASSYPGTGGEQYF | TGTGCCAGCAGCTACCCCGGGACAGGGGGCGAGCAGTACTTC
TRBJ1-2 | . | TRBV7-9 | 14 | . | CASSLARAGTSYTF | TGTGCCAGCAGCTTAGCCCGGGCAGGGACTAGCTACACCTTC
TRBJ2-1 | once | TRBV5-6 | 18 | . | CASSLALGGKISYNEQFF | TGTGCCAGCAGCTTGGCCCTAGGGGGGAAGATCTCCTACAATGAGCAGTTCTTC
TRBJ1-2 | . | TRBV7-9 | 15 | TRBD1 | CASSADRARGRGYTF | TGTGCCAGCAGCGCCGACAGGGCCCGAGGTCGTGGCTACACCTTC
TRBJ1-2 | . | TRBV11-2 | 14 | . | CASSLTRGDYGYTF | TGTGCCAGCAGCTTGACTAGGGGCGACTATGGCTACACCTTC
TRBJ1-2 | . | TRBV12-3/TRBV12-4 | 13 | . | CASSPGSSYGYTF | TGTGCCAGCAGTCCAGGGTCTTCTTACGGCTACACCTTC
TRBJ2-1 | . | TRBV6-4 | 10 | . | CASELDEQFF | TGTGCCAGCGAATTGGATGAGCAGTTCTTC
TRBJ1-1 | . | TRBV18 | 14 | . | CASSPERGSDEAFF | TGTGCCAGCTCACCAGAAAGGGGGAGTGATGAAGCTTTCTTT
TRBJ1-6 | . | TRBV30 | 19 | TRBD1 | CAWSLRTPGQGQSQSPLHF | TGTGCCTGGAGTCTACGAACCCCCGGACAGGGTCAATCCCAGTCACCCCTCCACTTT
TRBJ2-3 | . | TRBV10-3 | 15 | TRBD1 | CAIKGQGAGTDTQYF | TGTGCCATCAAAGGACAGGGGGCTGGCACAGATACGCAGTATTTT
TRBJ1-4 | . | TRBV7-9 | 17 | TRBD1 | CASSGTGRSATNEKLFF | TGTGCCAGCAGCGGGACAGGGCGATCCGCAACTAATGAAAAACTGTTTTTT
TRBJ1-1 | . | TRBV3-1/TRBV3-2 | 16 | . | CASSQLVGQSDTEAFF | TGTGCCAGCAGCCAACTCGTCGGGCAGTCAGACACTGAAGCTTTCTTT
TRBJ1-5 | . | TRBV4-1 | 16 | TRBD1 | CASSRGTGDRNQPQHF | TGCGCCAGCAGCCGCGGAACAGGGGATCGCAATCAGCCCCAGCATTTT
TRBJ2-3 | . | TRBV10-3 | 14 | TRBD2 | CATLAGGQVDTQYF | TGTGCCACCCTAGCGGGGGGGCAGGTAGATACGCAGTATTTT
TRBJ1-2 | . | TRBV11-2 | 14 | . | CASSPGPSNYGYTF | TGTGCCAGCAGCCCGGGACCCTCTAACTATGGCTACACCTTC
TRBJ2-1 | . | TRBV5-4 | 15 | TRBD2 | CASSLLAGAYNEQFF | TGTGCCAGCAGCCTTCTAGCGGGGGCCTACAATGAGCAGTTCTTC
TRBJ2-7 | . | TRBV7-9 | 15 | . | CASSKVGQSSVWQYF | TGTGCCAGCAGCAAAGTCGGACAGTCTTCAGTGTGGCAGTACTTC
TRBJ2-7 | once | TRBV7-2 | 16 | . | CASSSTGTTSSYEQYF | TGTGCCAGCAGCTCTACCGGGACAACGAGCTCCTACGAGCAGTACTTC
TRBJ1-1 | . | TRBV5-1 | 12 | . | CASSVGNTEAFF | TGCGCCAGCAGCGTAGGGAACACTGAAGCTTTCTTT
TRBJ2-3 | . | TRBV20-1 | 11 | . | CSALTTDTQYF | TGCAGTGCCCTTACCACAGATACGCAGTATTTT
TRBJ2-4 | . | TRBV4-1 | 17 | . | CASRGGILDGDKNIQYF | TGCGCCAGCAGGGGCGGTATATTAGATGGGGACAAAAACATTCAGTACTTC
TRBJ2-2 | . | TRBV11-2 | 17 | . | CASSLRFGGPYGGELFF | TGTGCCAGCAGCTTACGGTTCGGCGGGCCGTATGGCGGGGAGCTGTTTTTT
TRBJ1-1 | once | TRBV5-6 | 12 | . | CASSAFTSEAFF | TGTGCCAGCAGCGCATTTACATCAGAAGCTTTCTTT
TRBJ2-3 | . | TRBV11-3 | 14 | . | CASSRGSSTDTQYF | TGTGCCAGCAGCCGAGGGTCTTCCACAGATACGCAGTATTTT
TRBJ2-1 | . | TRBV19 | 13 | . | CASMGLADNEQFF | TGTGCCAGTATGGGATTAGCAGACAATGAGCAGTTCTTC
TRBJ2-1 | . | TRBV6-5 | 12 | . | CASSSGGHEQFF | TGTGCCAGCAGTTCCGGGGGACATGAGCAGTTCTTC
TRBJ2-7 | . | TRBV12-3/TRBV12-4 | 13 | TRBD1 | CASRRDRDYEQYF | TGTGCCAGCAGGCGGGACAGGGACTACGAGCAGTACTTC
TRBJ2-1 | . | TRBV7-2 | 15 | TRBD1 | CASTPQTGAYNEQFF | TGTGCCAGCACCCCGCAGACAGGGGCCTACAATGAGCAGTTCTTC